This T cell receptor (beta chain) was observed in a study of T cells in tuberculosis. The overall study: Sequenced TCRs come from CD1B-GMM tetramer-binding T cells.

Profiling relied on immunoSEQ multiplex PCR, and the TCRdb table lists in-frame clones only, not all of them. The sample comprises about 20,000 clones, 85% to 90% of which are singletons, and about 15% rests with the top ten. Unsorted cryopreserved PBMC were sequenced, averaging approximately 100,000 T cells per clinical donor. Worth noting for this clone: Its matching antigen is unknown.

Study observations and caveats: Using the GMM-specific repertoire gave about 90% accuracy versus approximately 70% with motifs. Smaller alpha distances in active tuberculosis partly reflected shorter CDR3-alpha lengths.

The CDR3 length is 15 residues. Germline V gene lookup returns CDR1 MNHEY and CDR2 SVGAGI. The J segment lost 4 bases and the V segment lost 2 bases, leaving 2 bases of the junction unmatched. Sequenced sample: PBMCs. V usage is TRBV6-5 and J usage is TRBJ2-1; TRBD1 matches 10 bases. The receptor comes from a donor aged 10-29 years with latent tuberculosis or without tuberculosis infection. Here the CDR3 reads CASSYDRGRYNEQFF. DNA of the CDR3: TGTGCCAGCAGTTACGACAGGGGGCGTTACAATGAGCAGTTCTTC.